Sequencing of this T cell receptor (beta chain) was carried out in a study of shared clonotypes between healthy human individuals. Germline assignment: CDR1 MGHDK and CDR2 SYGVNS. The CDR3 spans 14 residues. The V gene lost 0 bases and the J gene lost 1 base, with 6 bases spanning the gap. Findings and caveats of the study: An effect of sequencing depth on clonotype sharing among donors was expected.

Methods used by the authors: In the immunoSEQ data, sequences were junction-only and lacked quality scores, so filtering differed. The data were produced by immunoSEQ multiplex PCR, yet TCRdb's version contains in-frame clones alone and is incomplete. V and J calls plus clone size are reproduced from that table; the DNA served to infer D and trimming. The sample yields about a million clones, around 77% seen once. A remark on this clone: Its target is not known.

The chain combines TRBV25-1 with TRBJ1-2; D is unresolved. Material for sequencing was memory CD4+ T cells from PBMCs. Subset meaning: CD45RA-negative fraction. The TCR originated in a man between 18 and 35 years old in good health. Some clones in this sample may be carry-over from other donors' samples. The CDR3 loop is CASSEYQINYGYTF. The CDR3 DNA reads TGTGCCAGCAGTGAATACCAGATTAACTATGGCTACACCTTC.